The TCR beta chain under discussion was sequenced for a study of identifying expanded T cells in peripheral blood. Measured with immunoSEQ multiplex PCR; TCRdb has only the in-frame clones, and not every one. In the table there are 130,000 or so clones, approximately 80% of which are singletons. There are 15 residues in the CDR3. Germline lookup yields CDR1 SGHTA and CDR2 FQGNSA. The V end lost 0 bases, the J end lost 10 bases, and 18 bases lay between the germline ends. V usage is TRBV7-2 and J usage is TRBJ1-2; D unresolved. Sequenced: blood. The TCR originated in a person aged 18 to 70 in good health. CDR3 residues: CASSLASGQNTYYTF. DNA for the CDR3: TGTGCCAGCAGCTTAGCGAGCGGGCAGAATACCTACTACACCTTC. Full variable domain (missing parts from reference TRBV7-2 and TRBJ1-2): GAGVSQSPSNKVTEKGKDVELRCDPISGHTALYWYRQSLGQGLEFLIYFQGNSAPDKSGLPSDRFSAERTGGSVSTLTIQRTQQEDSAVYLCASSLASGQNTYYTFGSGTRLTVV.